A single sample is the source of the 14 T cell receptor beta chains below, sequenced in a study of T cells after yellow fever vaccination. TCRdb reprocessed the 5' RACE reads via MiXCR and lists one record per CDR3 protein. The table has about 580,000 distinct CDR3 sequences, roughly a sixth seen once. Sequencing used PBMCs, obtained less than 6 days after the first yellow fever vaccination. These receptors were collected from a man between 18 and 29 years old who received the YFV17D yellow fever vaccine.

V and J are TRBV5-1 and TRBJ2-5; 8 positions match TRBD1. The length of the CDR3 is 16 residues. Germline trimming cut 1 base from V and 5 bases from J; bases unmatched to any gene: 10. CDR1 and CDR2 from the germline V gene are SGHRS and YFSETQ. CDR3: CASSLPTRGLGETQYF. CDR3 in DNA: TGCGCCAGCAGCTTGCCCACCAGGGGGCTAGGGGAGACCCAGTACTTC.

Only a few counts were recorded for this clonotype. The chain carries TRBV4-1 and TRBJ2-1; D gene unclear. Trimming pared 4 bases from V and 5 bases from J, leaving 3 bases between. From germline, CDR1 is MGHRA and CDR2 YSYEKL. The CDR3 totals 11 residues. CDR3 bases: TGCGCCAGCAGCCTCCACAATGAGCAGTTCTTC. This gives the protein CASSLHNEQFF.

This clonotype was counted a few times. The chain couples TRBV29-1 to TRBJ2-7, with D possibly being TRBD1 (6 bases). The V and J ends lost 6 bases and 5 bases respectively, with 17 bases between them. The CDR3 consists of 13 residues. The germline V gene has CDR1 SQVTM and CDR2 ANQGSEA. Here the CDR3 reads CSVARDIQDEQYF. The CDR3 DNA reads as TGCAGCGTCGCACGGGACATTCAAGACGAGCAGTACTTC.

This clonotype was observed a handful of times. The chain employs TRBV5-1 and TRBJ2-7; weak D call: TRBD2 (6 bases). V was cut by 2 bases and J by 3 bases, with 12 bases left in between. This CDR3 spans 14 amino acids. Germline V gene sequence: CDR1 SGHRS, CDR2 YFSETQ. The CDR3 is CASSFQGGGYEQYF. CDR3 nucleotide sequence: TGCGCCAGCAGCTTCCAGGGAGGCGGCTACGAGCAGTACTTC.

This clonotype was seen only a few times. The chain carries TRBV20-1 and TRBJ2-1, with 10 bases that match TRBD2. Per germline, CDR1 DFQATT and CDR2 SNEGSKA (reference sequence). CDR3 size: 14 residues. Unmatched junction bases numbered 5, after V lost 7 bases and J lost 2 bases. The CDR3 protein is CSVITSGAYNEQFF. The CDR3 region has the DNA TGCAGTGTCATCACTAGCGGGGCCTACAATGAGCAGTTCTTC.

This clonotype was detected many times. The chain employs TRBV29-1 and TRBJ2-5; D unclear. The CDR3 loop spans 12 amino acids. The germline gives CDR1 SQVTM, CDR2 ANQGSEA. V lost 4 bases to trimming and J lost 3 bases, with 9 bases between them. The CDR3 sequence: CSVADKEETQYF. CDR3 bases: TGCAGCGTTGCTGACAAGGAAGAGACCCAGTACTTC. Based on the CDR3 plus reference TRBV29-1 and TRBJ2-5, the full variable domain is SAVISQKPSRDICQRGTSLTIQCQVDSQVTMMFWYRQQPGQSLTLIATANQGSEATYESGFVIDKFPISRPNLTFSTLTVSNMSPEDSSIYLCSVADKEETQYFGPGTRLLVL.

This clonotype was seen at least ten times. The V call is TRBV28, the J call TRBJ1-1; tentative D call: TRBD1 (5 bases). The V gene's germline CDR1 is MDHEN and CDR2 SYDVKM. V was clipped by 4 bases and J by 1 base, with 13 bases between them. The CDR3 loop spans 15 amino acids. The DNA for the CDR3 is TGTGCCAGCAGTTCGCCCGGGACCGAGAACACTGAAGCTTTCTTT. It codes for CASSSPGTENTEAFF.

This clonotype was observed a few times. The chain couples TRBV5-1 to TRBJ2-5; TRBD1 matches 11 bases. Germline V gene sequence: CDR1 SGHRS, CDR2 YFSETQ. This CDR3 spans 16 amino acids. V dropped 0 bases and J dropped 6; count of bases not matched to a gene: 7. CDR3 coding DNA: TGCGCCAGCAGCTTGGACTGGACAGGGGGCGGAAAGACCCAGTACTTC. Translation: CASSLDWTGGGKTQYF.

The chain joins TRBV4-1 to TRBJ1-1, with D uncertain. CDR3 length equals 15 residues. The V end was cut by 1 base, the J end by 3 bases, with 12 bases between. Germline values: CDR1 MGHRA, CDR2 YSYEKL. CDR3 amino acids: CASSQAGRTDTEAFF. In DNA form, the CDR3 reads TGCGCCAGCAGCCAAGCCGGGAGGACTGACACTGAAGCTTTCTTT.

This clonotype was observed a handful of times. The V and J genes are TRBV5-1 and TRBJ1-3, with D unclear. V shed 1 base and J shed 0 bases, with 5 bases lying between them. The CDR3 extends over 14 amino acids. Germline V gene lookup returns CDR1 SGHRS and CDR2 YFSETQ. The CDR3 DNA reads as TGCGCCAGCAGCTTGTGGAACTCTGGAAACACCATATATTTT. Residues: CASSLWNSGNTIYF.

The V and J genes are TRBV7-9 and TRBJ1-4, with D perhaps matching TRBD1 (5 bases). V was pared by 3 bases and J by 4 bases, with 12 bases between. Per the germline V gene, CDR1 is SEHNR and CDR2 is FQNEAQ (reference sequence). The CDR3 is made up of 15 amino acids. The CDR3 spells CASSFGRADNEKLFF. Here the CDR3 DNA reads TGTGCCAGCAGCTTTGGCAGGGCCGATAATGAAAAACTGTTTTTT.

This sequence joins TRBV24-1 and TRBJ1-5; no firm D call. Trimming left V 5 bases short and J 0 bases short, with 22 bases between. CDR3 length equals 19 residues. Germline V lookup: CDR1 KGHDR, CDR2 SFDVKD. The CDR3 reads CATSVKWGSVPDSNQPQHF. The CDR3 bases are TGTGCCACCAGTGTCAAATGGGGTTCGGTGCCGGATAGCAATCAGCCCCAGCATTTT.

The sample holds a few counts of this clonotype. The V and J genes are TRBV3-1 and TRBJ1-6; no firm D call. V was cut by 2 bases and J by 10 bases, with 12 bases left in between. Germline V gene data show CDR1 as LGHDT and CDR2 as YNNKEL (reference sequence). The CDR3 consists of 14 residues. CDR3 DNA: TGTGCCAGCAGCCAATTGGAACTGAACTCACCCCTCCACTTT. Translating gives CASSQLELNSPLHF. Combining the CDR3 with reference TRBV3-1 and TRBJ1-6 gives the whole variable domain DTAVSQTPKYLVTQMGNDKSIKCEQNLGHDTMYWYKQDSKKFLKIMFSYNNKELIINETVPNRFSPKSPDKAHLNLHINSLELGDSAVYFCASSQLELNSPLHFGNGTRLTVT.

This clonotype was counted once. CDR3 sequence reads: CASSQELGGADTGELFF. As DNA, the CDR3 is TGCGCCAGCAGCCAAGAATTAGGCGGGGCCGACACCGGGGAGCTGTTTTTT. The chain joins TRBV4-3 to TRBJ2-2, with D perhaps TRBD2 (6 bases). CDR1 LGHNA and CDR2 YSLEER come from the germline V gene. Between the trimmed V and J ends, which lost 0 bases and 3 bases, there was a span of 14 bases. The CDR3 is made up of 17 amino acids.